Listed below are T cell receptor beta chains from one sample, sequenced in a study of blood T cell repertoires in COVID-19. TCRdb keeps only in-frame clones here, not all; method: immunoSEQ multiplex PCR. This repertoire shows 60,000 to 90,000 clones, over 75% found once; its top ten account for 0.7% to 0.9%. The source material was peripheral blood. Every receptor here comes from a woman of 80 years or more with acute or convalescent COVID-19. CDR3s include the opening cysteine and the closing phenylalanine or tryptophan. Each record gives: D gene, clone size, V gene, J gene, CDR3 protein, CDR3 DNA. D genes are given only for firm matches. Expanded clones get a size class; other rows say once, few or many, or leave the size out.

D gene: NA; clone size: NA; V gene: TRBV5-1; J gene: TRBJ1-2; CDR3 protein: CASSSGSNYGYTF; CDR3 DNA: TGCGCCAGCAGTTCTGGCAGTAACTATGGCTACACCTTC
D gene: TRBD1; clone size: once; V gene: TRBV6-4; J gene: TRBJ1-2; CDR3 protein: CASTQTGANYGYTF; CDR3 DNA: TGTGCCAGCACCCAGACAGGGGCAAACTATGGCTACACCTTC
D gene: TRBD1; clone size: NA; V gene: TRBV12-5; J gene: TRBJ1-1; CDR3 protein: CASGFDPGTGGTEAFF; CDR3 DNA: TGTGCTAGTGGTTTTGACCCCGGGACAGGGGGGACTGAAGCTTTCTTT
D gene: NA; clone size: NA; V gene: TRBV23-1; J gene: TRBJ1-4; CDR3 protein: CASSQSGRDEKLFF; CDR3 DNA: TGCGCCAGCAGTCAATCGGGGAGGGACGAAAAACTGTTTTTT
D gene: NA; clone size: NA; V gene: TRBV2; J gene: TRBJ1-3; CDR3 protein: CASSARGGLDSGNTIYF; CDR3 DNA: TGTGCCAGCAGCGCCCGTGGGGGACTGGACTCTGGAAACACCATATATTTT
D gene: TRBD1; clone size: once; V gene: TRBV10-3; J gene: TRBJ1-3; CDR3 protein: CAISESNRGSGNTIYF; CDR3 DNA: TGTGCCATCAGTGAGTCGAACAGGGGCTCTGGAAACACCATATATTTT
D gene: TRBD2; clone size: NA; V gene: TRBV19; J gene: TRBJ2-7; CDR3 protein: CASSILAGEQYF; CDR3 DNA: TGTGCCAGTAGTATCCTAGCGGGCGAGCAGTACTTC
D gene: TRBD1; clone size: NA; V gene: TRBV6-5; J gene: TRBJ1-3; CDR3 protein: CATQDRGSGNTIYF; CDR3 DNA: TGTGCCACCCAGGACAGGGGATCTGGAAACACCATATATTTT
D gene: TRBD2; clone size: NA; V gene: TRBV13; J gene: TRBJ2-1; CDR3 protein: CATRRLAGDASYNEQFF; CDR3 DNA: TGTGCCACCAGGCGGCTAGCGGGGGACGCCTCCTACAATGAGCAGTTCTTC
D gene: NA; clone size: NA; V gene: TRBV29-1; J gene: TRBJ1-2; CDR3 protein: CSVEVGVVGYTF; CDR3 DNA: TGCAGCGTTGAGGTGGGAGTGGTAGGCTACACCTTC
D gene: NA; clone size: NA; V gene: TRBV10-3; J gene: TRBJ1-6; CDR3 protein: CAISALGLPLHF; CDR3 DNA: TGTGCCATCAGTGCTCTAGGCTTACCCCTCCACTTT
D gene: NA; clone size: NA; V gene: TRBV3-1/TRBV3-2; J gene: TRBJ1-6; CDR3 protein: CASSQSGANSPLHF; CDR3 DNA: TGTGCCAGCAGCCAAAGTGGGGCTAATTCACCCCTCCACTTT
D gene: NA; clone size: NA; V gene: TRBV7-2; J gene: TRBJ2-1; CDR3 protein: CASQRGYNEQFF; CDR3 DNA: TGTGCCAGCCAGAGGGGGTACAATGAGCAGTTCTTC
D gene: TRBD1; clone size: NA; V gene: TRBV27; J gene: TRBJ2-7; CDR3 protein: CASSPRTGYEQYF; CDR3 DNA: TGTGCCAGCAGTCCAAGGACAGGTTACGAGCAGTACTTC
D gene: TRBD1; clone size: NA; V gene: TRBV5-1; J gene: TRBJ2-1; CDR3 protein: CASSKRDRGNEQFF; CDR3 DNA: TGCGCCAGCAGCAAAAGGGACAGGGGTAATGAGCAGTTCTTC
D gene: TRBD1; clone size: NA; V gene: TRBV10-3; J gene: TRBJ1-6; CDR3 protein: CAISESNGRGLNSPLHF; CDR3 DNA: TGTGCCATCAGTGAGTCAAACGGCAGGGGGCTTAATTCACCCCTCCACTTT
D gene: TRBD1; clone size: NA; V gene: TRBV10-3; J gene: TRBJ1-2; CDR3 protein: CAIRGQGAHFIDGYTF; CDR3 DNA: TGTGCCATCAGGGGACAGGGGGCGCATTTTATCGACGGCTACACCTTC
D gene: NA; clone size: once; V gene: TRBV18; J gene: TRBJ2-3; CDR3 protein: CASSPFGDTRYF; CDR3 DNA: TGTGCCAGCTCACCTTTTGGAGATACGCGGTATTTT
D gene: NA; clone size: NA; V gene: TRBV3-1/TRBV3-2; J gene: TRBJ2-7; CDR3 protein: CASSQGWGGQYEQYF; CDR3 DNA: TGTGCCAGCAGCCAAGGATGGGGAGGTCAGTACGAGCAGTACTTC
D gene: NA; clone size: NA; V gene: TRBV3-1/TRBV3-2; J gene: TRBJ1-2; CDR3 protein: CASSLSKGRIGYTF; CDR3 DNA: TGTGCCAGCAGCTTAAGCAAGGGGCGGATTGGCTACACCTTC
D gene: TRBD1; clone size: medium-sized; V gene: TRBV19; J gene: TRBJ1-5; CDR3 protein: CASPYRDRNQSNQPQHF; CDR3 DNA: TGTGCCAGCCCATATCGGGACAGAAACCAGAGCAATCAGCCCCAGCATTTT
D gene: NA; clone size: NA; V gene: TRBV10-3; J gene: TRBJ2-6; CDR3 protein: CAISESGPGDGANVLTF; CDR3 DNA: TGTGCCATCAGTGAGTCGGGTCCAGGGGACGGGGCCAACGTCCTGACTTTC
D gene: NA; clone size: NA; V gene: TRBV5-4; J gene: TRBJ1-1; CDR3 protein: CASSSAGQGVRKAFF; CDR3 DNA: TGTGCCAGCAGCTCTGCCGGGCAGGGCGTGCGGAAAGCTTTCTTT
D gene: NA; clone size: NA; V gene: TRBV5-1; J gene: TRBJ2-2; CDR3 protein: CASSLNQGAFTGELFF; CDR3 DNA: TGCGCCAGCAGCTTGAACCAGGGTGCCTTCACCGGGGAGCTGTTTTTT
D gene: NA; clone size: NA; V gene: TRBV6-1; J gene: TRBJ2-7; CDR3 protein: CASSEGQGFKQYF; CDR3 DNA: TGTGCCAGCAGTGAGGGCCAGGGATTCAAGCAGTACTTC
D gene: TRBD2; clone size: NA; V gene: TRBV5-1; J gene: TRBJ2-1; CDR3 protein: CASSSRTRGDEQFF; CDR3 DNA: TGCGCCAGCAGCTCGCGGACTAGAGGCGATGAGCAGTTCTTC
D gene: NA; clone size: NA; V gene: TRBV4-1; J gene: TRBJ2-5; CDR3 protein: CASSQEGLGRRAETQYF; CDR3 DNA: TGCGCCAGCAGCCAAGAAGGCTTAGGCCGGAGGGCTGAGACCCAGTACTTC
D gene: NA; clone size: NA; V gene: TRBV6-1; J gene: TRBJ1-2; CDR3 protein: CASSERGYYGYTF; CDR3 DNA: TGTGCCAGCAGTGAAAGAGGGTACTATGGCTACACCTTC
D gene: TRBD1; clone size: NA; V gene: TRBV13; J gene: TRBJ1-6; CDR3 protein: CASRRTGENSPLHF; CDR3 DNA: TGTGCCAGCAGGCGGACAGGGGAAAATTCACCCCTCCACTTT
D gene: TRBD1; clone size: NA; V gene: TRBV9; J gene: TRBJ1-2; CDR3 protein: CASSVDPGQGSYGYTF; CDR3 DNA: TGTGCCAGCAGCGTAGATCCGGGACAGGGAAGCTATGGCTACACCTTC
D gene: TRBD2; clone size: NA; V gene: TRBV27; J gene: TRBJ2-1; CDR3 protein: CASSSPLAGVNEQFF; CDR3 DNA: TGTGCCAGCAGTTCCCCCCTAGCGGGGGTCAATGAGCAGTTCTTC
D gene: TRBD2; clone size: NA; V gene: TRBV2; J gene: TRBJ2-7; CDR3 protein: CASSTGGSSYEQYF; CDR3 DNA: TGTGCCAGCAGTACCGGGGGGAGCTCCTACGAGCAGTACTTC
D gene: TRBD1; clone size: once; V gene: TRBV11-1; J gene: TRBJ2-6; CDR3 protein: CASSGTVPSGANVLTF; CDR3 DNA: TGTGCCAGCTCCGGGACAGTGCCCTCTGGGGCCAACGTCCTGACTTTC
D gene: TRBD1; clone size: NA; V gene: TRBV29-1; J gene: TRBJ1-1; CDR3 protein: CSVRTGNYRMTEAFF; CDR3 DNA: TGCAGCGTGAGGACAGGGAATTATAGGATGACTGAAGCTTTCTTT
D gene: NA; clone size: NA; V gene: TRBV10-3; J gene: TRBJ2-2; CDR3 protein: CAISENGARGELFF; CDR3 DNA: TGTGCCATCAGTGAGAATGGGGCGCGTGGGGAGCTGTTTTTT
D gene: NA; clone size: once; V gene: TRBV5-8; J gene: TRBJ2-3; CDR3 protein: CASSFGETGDTQYF; CDR3 DNA: TGTGCCAGCAGCTTCGGAGAGACAGGAGATACGCAGTATTTT
D gene: NA; clone size: NA; V gene: TRBV7-9; J gene: TRBJ2-2; CDR3 protein: CASSFPGGGELFF; CDR3 DNA: TGTGCCAGCAGCTTCCCCGGTGGCGGGGAGCTGTTTTTT
D gene: NA; clone size: NA; V gene: TRBV11-3; J gene: TRBJ1-2; CDR3 protein: CASRDQGYGYTF; CDR3 DNA: TGTGCCAGCAGAGACCAGGGCTATGGCTACACCTTC
D gene: NA; clone size: once; V gene: TRBV5-5; J gene: TRBJ2-1; CDR3 protein: CASSDLSPENEQFF; CDR3 DNA: TGTGCCAGCAGCGACCTATCCCCGGAGAATGAGCAGTTCTTC
D gene: NA; clone size: NA; V gene: TRBV27; J gene: TRBJ2-5; CDR3 protein: CASSPMLTGAETQYF; CDR3 DNA: TGTGCCAGCAGTCCCATGTTAACGGGAGCGGAGACCCAGTACTTC
D gene: TRBD2; clone size: NA; V gene: TRBV4-1; J gene: TRBJ2-1; CDR3 protein: CASSRERTSGGTRAYNEQFF; CDR3 DNA: TGCGCCAGCAGCCGAGAGCGAACTAGCGGGGGGACAAGGGCCTACAATGAGCAGTTCTTC
D gene: NA; clone size: once; V gene: TRBV18; J gene: TRBJ2-7; CDR3 protein: CASSRDRNYEQYF; CDR3 DNA: TGTGCCAGCTCACGAGACAGGAACTACGAGCAGTACTTC
D gene: NA; clone size: NA; V gene: TRBV2; J gene: TRBJ2-5; CDR3 protein: CATTGTARETQYF; CDR3 DNA: TGTGCCACCACAGGGACCGCCCGGGAGACCCAGTACTTC
D gene: TRBD1; clone size: NA; V gene: TRBV5-8; J gene: TRBJ1-2; CDR3 protein: CASNDRVANYGYTF; CDR3 DNA: TGTGCCAGCAACGACAGGGTAGCTAACTATGGCTACACCTTC
D gene: TRBD1; clone size: NA; V gene: TRBV29-1; J gene: TRBJ2-1; CDR3 protein: CSAATGMNEQFF; CDR3 DNA: TGCAGCGCTGCGACAGGGATGAATGAGCAGTTCTTC
D gene: NA; clone size: NA; V gene: TRBV12-3/TRBV12-4; J gene: TRBJ1-5; CDR3 protein: CASSSGYQPQHF; CDR3 DNA: TGTGCCAGCAGTAGCGGGTATCAGCCCCAGCATTTT
D gene: NA; clone size: few; V gene: TRBV5-1; J gene: TRBJ2-7; CDR3 protein: CASRLLGLSSYEQYF; CDR3 DNA: TGCGCCAGCAGGTTGTTGGGGCTAAGCTCCTACGAGCAGTACTTC
D gene: NA; clone size: NA; V gene: TRBV28; J gene: TRBJ1-4; CDR3 protein: CASSAGTSKLFF; CDR3 DNA: TGTGCCAGCAGTGCGGGAACAAGTAAACTGTTTTTT
D gene: NA; clone size: NA; V gene: TRBV5-1; J gene: TRBJ2-2; CDR3 protein: CASSLAAHLNTGELFF; CDR3 DNA: TGCGCCAGCAGCTTGGCCGCGCACCTGAACACCGGGGAGCTGTTTTTT
D gene: NA; clone size: once; V gene: TRBV6-5; J gene: TRBJ1-2; CDR3 protein: CASSYGGAAAGYTF; CDR3 DNA: TGTGCCAGCAGTTACGGGGGGGCCGCTGCTGGCTACACCTTC
D gene: NA; clone size: NA; V gene: TRBV19; J gene: TRBJ1-1; CDR3 protein: CASTPARLGNTEAFF; CDR3 DNA: TGTGCCAGTACCCCCGCGAGGTTGGGGAACACTGAAGCTTTCTTT
D gene: NA; clone size: NA; V gene: TRBV7-2; J gene: TRBJ2-1; CDR3 protein: CASSSPLYNEQFF; CDR3 DNA: TGTGCCAGCAGCTCCCCACTCTACAATGAGCAGTTCTTC
D gene: NA; clone size: NA; V gene: TRBV6-1; J gene: TRBJ1-5; CDR3 protein: CASSEGPIANQPQHF; CDR3 DNA: TGTGCCAGCAGTGAAGGGCCAATAGCAAATCAGCCCCAGCATTTT
D gene: NA; clone size: NA; V gene: TRBV11-1; J gene: TRBJ1-1; CDR3 protein: CASRTVAGARTEAFF; CDR3 DNA: TGTGCCAGCAGAACAGTGGCGGGTGCTCGCACTGAAGCTTTCTTT
D gene: NA; clone size: NA; V gene: TRBV3-1/TRBV3-2; J gene: TRBJ1-4; CDR3 protein: CASSHRRQSGENEKLFF; CDR3 DNA: TGTGCCAGCAGCCACAGACGACAGAGCGGGGAAAATGAAAAACTGTTTTTT
D gene: NA; clone size: NA; V gene: TRBV6-2/TRBV6-3; J gene: TRBJ2-3; CDR3 protein: CASSPVQGRTDTQYF; CDR3 DNA: TGTGCCAGCAGTCCAGTACAGGGACGCACAGATACGCAGTATTTT